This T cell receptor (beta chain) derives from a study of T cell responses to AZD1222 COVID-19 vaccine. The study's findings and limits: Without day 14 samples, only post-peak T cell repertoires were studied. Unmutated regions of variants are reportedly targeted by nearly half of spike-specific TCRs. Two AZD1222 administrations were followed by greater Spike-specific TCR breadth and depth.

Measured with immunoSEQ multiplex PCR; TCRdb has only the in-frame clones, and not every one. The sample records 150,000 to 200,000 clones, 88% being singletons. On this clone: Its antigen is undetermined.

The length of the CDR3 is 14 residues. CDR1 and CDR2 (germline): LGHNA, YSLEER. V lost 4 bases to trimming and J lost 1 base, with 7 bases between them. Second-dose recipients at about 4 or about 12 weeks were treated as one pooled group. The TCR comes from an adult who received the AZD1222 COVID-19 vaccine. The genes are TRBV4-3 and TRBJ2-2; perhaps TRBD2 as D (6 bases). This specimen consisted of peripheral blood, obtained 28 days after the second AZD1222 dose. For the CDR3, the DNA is TGCGCCAGCAGCCCGGGGGTGAACACCGGGGAGCTGTTTTTT. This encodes CASSPGVNTGELFF.